The 28 T cell receptor beta chains listed next were all sequenced from one sample in a study of CD8+ T cells in alopecia areata. Sequencing relied on a cDNA template that was reverse transcribed from extracted RNA. TCRdb's copy holds only in-frame clones and misses some; the assay was immunoSEQ multiplex PCR. The sample includes about 120,000 clones, none of them occurring once. Sequencing used lesional skin. The receptors originated from a C3H/HeJ mouse with alopecia areata. The strain's MHC haplotype is H2-k.

This clone was observed a handful of times. Mouse names are used for the genes. CDR3 protein: CASGGGQGYSDYTF. Incomplete CDR3 DNA: TGTGCCAGCGGTGGGGGACAGGGCTACTCC. V and J are TRBV13-2 and TRBJ1-2, with 9 bases matching TRBD1. Read sequence stops 4 residues before the CDR3 end, and the germline J gene provides the missing end. Germline CDR1 reads NNHNN; CDR2 reads SYGAGS (reference sequence). Trimming at V came to 3 bases and at J to 3 bases, leaving 3 bases not matched to a gene. The CDR3 totals 14 residues.

In regard to this clone: Gene labels here are mouse ones. The read stops 4 residues short of the end of the CDR3; the missing end is completed from the germline J gene. The rearrangement uses TRBV13-3 and TRBJ2-2; 8 bases fit TRBD2. CDR3 length: 16 amino acids. V shed 0 bases, J shed 3 bases, and the junction held 4 bases outside the gene matches. CDR1 is NNHDY and CDR2 is SYVADS in the germline V gene. CDR3 DNA, as far as it was read: TGTGCCAGCAGTGATGCACTGGGGGACTACACCGGG. It yields the protein CASSDALGDYTG. The whole CDR3 sequence is CASSDALGDYTGQLYF.

This clone has only a few counts. The genes and germline here are from mouse. The sequenced CDR3 bases are TGTGCCAGCAGTACCCCGGGGGGAGAC. It yields the protein CASSTPGGD. The complete CDR3 sequence is CASSTPGGDTQYF. The chain couples TRBV19 to TRBJ2-5; possible D gene TRBD2, 6 bases. The CDR3 end lies 4 residues beyond the end of the read and is filled in from the germline J gene. CDR3 size: 13 residues. Germline CDR1 reads FNHDT; CDR2 reads SITEND (reference sequence).

This clone was observed a handful of times. All gene names here are mouse names. The read stops 4 residues short of the end of the CDR3; the missing end is completed from the germline J gene. This chain connects TRBV1 to TRBJ2-2; maybe TRBD1 (6 bases). The CDR3 has 14 amino acids. Germline V lookup: CDR1 NSQYPW, CDR2 LRSPGD (reference sequence). V was cut by 3 bases and J by 3 bases, with 8 bases left in between. The chain's CDR3 is CTCSAQGHTGQLYF. Partial CDR3 DNA: TGCACCTGCAGTGCGCAGGGGCACACCGGG.

This clone was counted between two and nine times. Gene names follow the mouse nomenclature. The read ends 4 residues shy of where the CDR3 ends; the end is completed using the germline J gene. The chain combines TRBV13-3 with TRBJ2-3; 9 nucleotides line up with TRBD1. V lost 6 bases, J lost 2 bases, and 4 bases stayed unmatched. The CDR3 is 14 residues long. Germline lookup yields CDR1 NNHDY and CDR2 SYVADS. The CDR3 bases that were read are TGTGCCAGCACGGGACAGGGTGATGCAGAA. This codes for CASTGQGDAE. The complete CDR3 sequence is CASTGQGDAETLYF.

This clone occurred a few times. The gene symbols are mouse symbols. The read comes to an end 4 residues before the CDR3 does, leaving the germline J gene to fill in the end. The J gene is TRBJ2-7, the V gene TRBV13-2; D is ambiguous. Germline values: CDR1 NNHNN, CDR2 SYGAGS (reference sequence). V lost 10 bases and J 3 bases, leaving 11 bases between the germline ends. CDR3 length: 11 residues. The sequenced part of the CDR3 DNA is TGTGCCCCTTTTGAACTCTAT. Protein product: CAPFELY. The whole CDR3 protein reads CAPFELYEQYF.

About this clone: The germline and genes are mouse ones. The CDR3 extends 4 residues past the end of the read, so its final part is completed from the germline J gene. V is TRBV13-3 and J is TRBJ2-2; maybe TRBD1 (6 bases). V was cut by 2 bases and J by 4 bases, with 12 bases left in between. Germline lookup yields CDR1 NNHDY and CDR2 SYVADS. This CDR3 has 15 residues. This CDR3 reads CASSDPGEGTGQLYF. CDR3 DNA, as far as it was read: TGTGCCAGCAGTGACCCAGGGGAGGGCACCGGG.

On this clone: The gene symbols are mouse symbols. The observed sequence ends 4 residues before the CDR3 terminus, with the missing tail filled in from the germline J gene. The gene calls are TRBV13-3 and TRBJ2-2; TRBD1 aligns across 9 bases. The CDR3 spans 13 residues. Germline V lookup: CDR1 NNHDY, CDR2 SYVADS. Losses at the gene ends were 5 bases for V and 6 bases for J; bases not matched to a gene: 2. The CDR3 here is CASRGQGPGQLYF. CDR3 DNA, as far as it was read: TGTGCCAGCAGGGGACAGGGCCCCGGG.

In this sample, this clone turned up a few times. The gene names here belong to mouse. The observed sequence ends 4 residues before the CDR3 terminus, with the missing tail filled in from the germline J gene. This chain links TRBV1 with TRBJ1-4, with 7 positions matching TRBD1. The germline V gene has CDR1 NSQYPW and CDR2 LRSPGD (reference sequence). This CDR3 is built from 16 residues. J lost 0 bases, V lost 3 bases, and 4 bases had no gene match. CDR3 protein: CTCSARDRISNERLFF. The covered CDR3 bases are TGCACCTGCAGTGCCCGGGACAGAATTTCCAACGAA. The whole variable domain, remainder taken from reference TRBV1 and TRBJ1-4, is VTLLEQNPRWRLVPRGQAVNLRCILKNSQYPWMSWYQQDLQKQLQWLFTLRSPGDKEVKSLPGADYLATRVTDTELRLQVANMSQGRTLYCTCSARDRISNERLFFGHGTKLSVL.

Remarks on this clone: The listed genes are named as in mouse. Read data end 4 residues before the CDR3 end; the end is taken from the germline J gene. Other nucleotide sequences from this sample produce the same CDR3. The chain recombines TRBV13-3 with TRBJ2-7; D is ambiguous. This CDR3 region has 10 residues. Germline CDR1 NNHDY, CDR2 SYVADS. CDR3 in amino acids: CASSQYEQYF. CDR3 DNA, as far as it was read: TGTGCCAGCAGCCAGTAT.

The sample holds a few counts of this clone. Mouse gene names apply. Coverage ceases 4 residues before the CDR3 finishes, and the germline J gene fills in the end. The rearrangement joins TRBV1 to TRBJ1-1; 9 bases are shared with TRBD1. The CDR3 is 15 amino acids. Looked up from germline, CDR1 is NSQYPW and CDR2 is LRSPGD (reference sequence). The trim removed 4 bases at V and 0 bases at J, leaving 3 bases unmatched. The CDR3 region is CTCSGTGASNTEVFF. CDR3 DNA, as far as it was read: TGCACCTGCAGTGGGACAGGGGCCTCAAACACA.

This clone appeared a few times. The listed genes are named as in mouse. The read halts 4 residues ahead of the CDR3 end, with the missing end drawn from the germline J gene. The J gene is TRBJ2-2, the V gene TRBV13-3; D is ambiguous. Germline V lookup: CDR1 NNHDY, CDR2 SYVADS. This CDR3 region has 12 residues. V was clipped by 9 bases and J by 1 base, with 7 bases between them. The sequenced CDR3 bases are TGTGCCATACAAAAAAACACCGGG. This encodes CAIQKNTG. The full CDR3 is CAIQKNTGQLYF.

A word on this clone: The gene symbols are mouse symbols. The CDR3 end lies 4 residues beyond the end of the read and is filled in from the germline J gene. The V call is TRBV1, the J call TRBJ1-4; 11 nucleotides line up with TRBD1. The CDR3 totals 17 residues. With 0 bases clipped from V and 3 bases from J, the junction kept 3 bases outside the gene matches. CDR1 NSQYPW and CDR2 LRSPGD come from the germline V gene (reference sequence). Here the CDR3 reads CTCSADPGQGANERLFF. The CDR3 bases that were read are TGCACCTGCAGTGCAGATCCGGGACAGGGGGCCAACGAA.

Points on this clone: A mismatch at residue 12 separates the TCRdb protein from the translated DNA, so the protein presented here was translated from the DNA. Gene names and germline match the mouse. The read comes to an end 3 residues before the CDR3 does, leaving the germline J gene to fill in the end. The chain uses TRBV13-2 and TRBJ1-6; perhaps TRBD1 as D (5 bases). TRBJ1-6 is an open reading frame whose function is uncertain. CDR1 NNHNN and CDR2 SYGAGS come from the germline V gene (reference sequence). The CDR3 length is 15 residues. V was shortened by 4 bases and J by 7 bases, with 15 bases between the two germline ends. The CDR3 region is CASGRQGGENSPLYF. CDR3 bases read: TGTGCCAGCGGTCGGCAGGGAGGAGAGAATTCGCCC.

This clone was seen a handful of times. Mouse gene names apply. The read gets to within 4 residues of the CDR3 end, and the germline J gene fills in the rest. The gene calls are TRBV5 and TRBJ1-4; possibly TRBD1 for D (5 bases). CDR1 and CDR2 from the germline V gene are LGHNA and YNLKQL (reference sequence). The CDR3 runs 15 residues. Trimming shortened V by 4 bases and J by 0 bases, and 9 bases separated the two germline ends. The CDR3: CASSLTDFSNERLFF. The CDR3 DNA, read in part, is TGTGCCAGCAGCCTGACAGACTTTTCCAACGAA.

This clone was seen repeatedly, ten times or more. The gene names given are mouse names. Read sequence stops 4 residues before the CDR3 end, and the germline J gene provides the missing end. The rearrangement uses TRBV13-3 and TRBJ2-5; possibly TRBD2 for D (5 bases). Trimming removed 2 bases at V and 3 bases at J, with 13 bases between. The germline V gene encodes CDR1 NNHDY and CDR2 SYVADS. There are 15 residues in the CDR3. The CDR3 loop is CASSDNSNWQDTQYF. The sequenced part of the CDR3 DNA is TGTGCCAGCAGTGACAACAGTAACTGGCAAGAC.

As to this clone: Germline and genes here are mouse. The CDR3 is cut off 4 residues early in the read; its end comes from the germline J gene. This rearrangement joins TRBV19 to TRBJ2-1; TRBD2 might be the D (5 bases). The CDR3 spans 13 residues. The V gene's germline CDR1 is FNHDT and CDR2 SITEND (reference sequence). The V gene lost 3 bases and the J gene lost 6 bases, with 10 bases spanning the gap. Here the CDR3 reads CASSTGIRAEQFF. Partial CDR3 DNA: TGTGCCAGCAGTACTGGGATTCGTGCT.

This clone appeared a few times. The translated DNA and TCRdb's protein are not identical at residue 11; the protein here was translated from the DNA. The gene names here belong to mouse. Coverage ceases 3 residues before the CDR3 finishes, and the germline J gene fills in the end. This chain joins TRBV13-3 and TRBJ1-6; D remains unclear. TRBJ1-6 is an open reading frame whose function is uncertain. Trimming pared 1 base from V and 5 bases from J, leaving 7 bases between. This CDR3 is built from 14 residues. Germline CDR1 reads NNHDY; CDR2 reads SYVADS. The CDR3 reads CASSDSDNNSPLYF. CDR3 DNA (partial): TGTGCCAGCAGTGATTCAGACAATAATTCGCCC.

This clone was counted a few times. Genes and germline come from the mouse. CDR3 bases read: TGCACCTGCAGTGCAGAACGGGACAGGGGAGGCGAA. This gives the protein CTCSAERDRGGE. The whole CDR3 reads CTCSAERDRGGERLFF. The chain combines TRBV1 with TRBJ1-4; 10 bases align to TRBD1. The CDR3 extends 4 residues past the end of the read, so its final part is completed from the germline J gene. The CDR3 extends over 16 amino acids. Germline CDR1 and CDR2: NSQYPW and LRSPGD (reference sequence).

Remarks on this clone: Gene names and germline match the mouse. The observed sequence ends 4 residues before the CDR3 terminus, with the missing tail filled in from the germline J gene. The V call is TRBV19, the J call TRBJ2-5; the match to TRBD2 covers 9 bases. The length of the CDR3 is 16 residues. The germline V gene encodes CDR1 FNHDT and CDR2 SITEND (reference sequence). The ends lost 4 bases at V and 0 bases at J; junction bases unmatched: 6. CDR3 DNA, as far as it was read: TGTGCCAGCAGTCAGACTGGGGGAGTTAACCAAGAC. Translated, it gives CASSQTGGVNQD. The whole CDR3 is CASSQTGGVNQDTQYF. Based on the CDR3 plus reference TRBV19 and TRBJ2-5, the full variable domain is GGIITQTPKFLIGQEGQKLTLKCQQNFNHDTMYWYRQDSGKGLRLIYYSITENDLQKGDLSEGYDASREKKSSFSLTVTSAQKNEMAVFLCASSQTGGVNQDTQYFGPGTRLLVL.

This clone was detected a few times. All gene names here are mouse names. The read finishes 4 residues shy of the CDR3 end, and the germline J gene is used to complete it. The chain recombines TRBV12-2 with TRBJ2-1; 13 bases are a match to TRBD2. The CDR3 is made up of 17 amino acids. Per germline, CDR1 SGHLS and CDR2 HYDKME. Unmatched junction bases numbered 3, after V lost 0 bases and J lost 2 bases. The CDR3 bases that were read are TGTGCCAGCTCTCTCGAGGGACTGGGGGGGTACTATGCT. Protein sequence: CASSLEGLGGYYA. The CDR3 as a whole reads CASSLEGLGGYYAEQFF.

There are a few counts of this clone. Mouse gene names and germline throughout. The read halts 4 residues ahead of the CDR3 end, with the missing end drawn from the germline J gene. The chain carries TRBV13-1 and TRBJ2-5; D is ambiguous. The V and J ends lost 2 bases and 1 base respectively, with 8 bases between them. The germline V gene encodes CDR1 NSHNY and CDR2 SYGAGN. The CDR3 sequence is 14 residues long. Partial CDR3 DNA: TGTGCCAGCAGTGAGAGCCAGCACCAAGAC. It translates to CASSESQHQD. The full-length CDR3 reads as CASSESQHQDTQYF.

This clone was observed a few times. Gene names denote mouse genes. The CDR3 extends 4 residues past the end of the read, so its final part is completed from the germline J gene. V is TRBV19 and J is TRBJ1-2; a possible D gene is TRBD1 (6 bases). This CDR3 region has 14 residues. The V gene lost 3 bases and the J gene lost 1 base, with 10 bases spanning the gap. The germline gives CDR1 FNHDT, CDR2 SITEND (reference sequence). The sequenced part of the CDR3 DNA is TGTGCCAGCAGTACGGGACAACTAAACTCC. As protein: CASSTGQLNS. The entire CDR3 is CASSTGQLNSDYTF.

As concerns this clone: Germline and genes: mouse. Coverage ceases 4 residues before the CDR3 finishes, and the germline J gene fills in the end. The chain uses TRBV3 and TRBJ2-7, with 10 nucleotides matching TRBD2. The length of the CDR3 is 16 residues. The germline CDR1 and CDR2 sequences are SNHLY and FYNGKV (reference sequence). V was pared by 1 base and J by 0 bases, with 3 bases of the junction left unmatched. CDR3 region: CASSLEDWGSSYEQYF. The DNA read from the CDR3 is TGTGCCAGCAGCTTAGAGGACTGGGGGAGCTCCTAT.

About this clone: Germline and genes here are mouse. The read ends 4 residues early relative to the CDR3; the germline J gene fills the gap. The chain has TRBV13-3 and TRBJ1-1; 8 positions agree with TRBD1. The V segment lost 3 bases and the J segment 1 base; nucleotides outside the gene matches: 5. In germline, CDR1 is NNHDY, CDR2 SYVADS. CDR3 length: 15 amino acids. CDR3 DNA (partial): TGTGCCAGCAGTGGACAGGGGAAGGGGAACACA. It encodes CASSGQGKGNT. The full CDR3 sequence reads CASSGQGKGNTEVFF.

This clone occurred a few times. These gene names are mouse names. The sequence runs out 4 residues before the end of the CDR3; the remainder is reconstructed from the germline J gene. V is TRBV13-3 and J is TRBJ2-4; D is perhaps TRBD2 (6 bases). This CDR3 has 13 amino acids. Germline V gene lookup returns CDR1 NNHDY and CDR2 SYVADS. Here the CDR3 reads CASSEGGRNTLYF. CDR3 DNA (partial): TGTGCCAGCAGTGAGGGGGGAAGGAAC.

This clone came up a few times. At residue 13, TCRdb's protein is not the same as the translated DNA, so the protein here was read from the DNA. Each gene name is a mouse one. The CDR3 end falls 3 residues outside the read, so it is completed with the germline J gene. The chain recombines TRBV1 with TRBJ1-6, with D possibly being TRBD1 (5 bases). TRBJ1-6 qualifies as an ORF whose function is uncertain. CDR1 NSQYPW and CDR2 LRSPGD come from the germline V gene (reference sequence). CDR3 size: 16 residues. The part of the CDR3 DNA that was read is TGCACCTGCAGTGCATCTCGACAGTTCTATACTTCGCCC. This encodes CTCSASRQFYTSP. The whole CDR3 region reads CTCSASRQFYTSPLYF.

This clone was counted between two and nine times. Mouse gene names apply. The CDR3: CTCSAGDRAANTEVFF. The sequenced CDR3 bases are TGCACCTGCAGTGCAGGGGACAGGGCTGCAAACACA. This sequence joins TRBV1 and TRBJ1-1; TRBD1 aligns across 9 bases. The read ends 4 residues shy of where the CDR3 ends; the end is completed using the germline J gene. The CDR3 loop spans 16 amino acids. From germline, CDR1 is NSQYPW and CDR2 LRSPGD (reference sequence). J gave up 0 bases and V 1 base, and 3 bases lay outside the gene matches.